A single sample gave rise to the 5 T cell receptor beta chains below, sequenced in a study of blood T cell repertoires in COVID-19. This table comes from immunoSEQ multiplex PCR, and its TCRdb copy is limited to in-frame clones, with some not included. The repertoire holds 59,000 or so clones, 75% to 90% seen once, with roughly 12% in the top ten. Input material: peripheral blood. The receptors were sampled from a human donor in a cohort sampled during active COVID-19.

The sample holds one count of this clone. The rearrangement joins TRBV7-2 to TRBJ1-5; tentative D call: TRBD1 (6 bases). The V end was cut by 5 bases, the J end by 3 bases, with 11 bases between. Germline lookup yields CDR1 SGHTA and CDR2 FQGNSA. The CDR3 is made up of 14 amino acids. This chain's CDR3 is CASSPGHFNQPQHF. The CDR3 DNA reads TGTGCCAGCAGCCCGGGACACTTCAATCAGCCCCAGCATTTT.

V is TRBV28 and J is TRBJ1-5, with a weak D call TRBD1 (5 bases). This CDR3 contains 14 residues. V shed 3 bases and J shed 7 bases, with 13 bases lying between them. Germline loops: CDR1 MDHEN, CDR2 SYDVKM. For the CDR3, the DNA is TGTGCCAGCAGTTTGACAGTGTTGTACCAGCCCCAGCATTTT. Protein product: CASSLTVLYQPQHF.

This clone was counted between two and nine times. The chain recombines TRBV30 with TRBJ1-5, with D perhaps matching TRBD1 (6 bases). The ends were cut back, 1 base at V and 4 bases at J, with 17 bases in the middle. This CDR3 is 16 amino acids long. Per the germline V gene, CDR1 is GTSNPN and CDR2 is SVGIG (reference sequence). CDR3 coding DNA: TGTGCCTGGAGTGATACCAGGGGAACAAGAAATCAGCCCCAGCATTTT. Its translation: CAWSDTRGTRNQPQHF.

In this sample, this clone turned up a few times. This chain links TRBV7-8 with TRBJ2-7; TRBD1 matches 7 bases. This CDR3 has 14 amino acids. Germline lookup yields CDR1 SGHVS and CDR2 FQNEAQ. V was clipped by 5 bases and J by 3 bases; unmatched bases: 7. The CDR3 sequence: CASSTRDSNYEQYF. CDR3 in DNA: TGTGCCAGCAGCACCCGGGACAGCAACTACGAGCAGTACTTC. The entire variable domain, with the rest obtained from reference TRBV7-8 and TRBJ2-7, is as follows: GAGVSQSPRYKVAKRGQDVALRCDPISGHVSLFWYQQALGQGPEFLTYFQNEAQLDKSGLPSDRFFAERPEGSVSTLKIQRTQQEDSAVYLCASSTRDSNYEQYFGPGTRLTVT.

This sequence joins TRBV14 and TRBJ2-1, with D maybe TRBD2 (6 bases). V was clipped by 5 bases and J by 0 bases, with 14 bases between them. This CDR3 region has 16 residues. Germline V lookup: CDR1 SGHDN, CDR2 FVKESK. The CDR3 nucleotides are TGTGCCAGCAGCTACCGGGACTCCCCCTCCTACAATGAGCAGTTCTTC. Translating gives CASSYRDSPSYNEQFF.